A selection of T cell receptor beta chains follows, all from one sample in a study of graft-versus-host responses after intestinal transplantation. Clones were sequenced by immunoSEQ multiplex PCR, and TCRdb holds only the in-frame ones, with some missing. The sample shows roughly 99,000 clones, approximately 85% of them seen only once. Source: PBMCs, taken 255 days after intestinal transplant. The receptors stem from a human patient who received an intestinal transplant, so some T cells may come from the graft donor. Each CDR3 is given with its conserved first and last residue. Each record gives: CDR3 protein, CDR3 DNA, clone size, V gene, J gene, D gene. A D gene is named only where the DNA matches it firmly. Clone size is given for some rows only: seen once, a few or many times, or a class if the clone is expanded.

cdr3_aa: CASCPGQGPGETQYF
cdr3_nt: TGTGCTAGCTGTCCGGGACAGGGGCCGGGTGAGACCCAGTACTTC
clone_size: .
v_call: TRBV7-7
j_call: TRBJ2-5
d_call: TRBD1

cdr3_aa: CASARVVGTYGYTF
cdr3_nt: TGTGCCAGCGCCCGCGTGGTTGGAACCTATGGCTACACCTTC
clone_size: once
v_call: TRBV6-5
j_call: TRBJ1-2
d_call: .

cdr3_aa: CASSTYREANTEAFF
cdr3_nt: TGTGCCAGCAGTACATACAGGGAGGCGAACACTGAAGCTTTCTTT
clone_size: once
v_call: TRBV27
j_call: TRBJ1-1
d_call: .

cdr3_aa: CASSPGALYEQYF
cdr3_nt: TGTGCCAGCAGCCCCGGGGCTCTCTACGAGCAGTACTTC
clone_size: .
v_call: TRBV7-2
j_call: TRBJ2-7
d_call: .

cdr3_aa: CASSMTSGGYNEQFF
cdr3_nt: TGTGCCAGCAGCATGACTAGCGGGGGATACAATGAGCAGTTCTTC
clone_size: .
v_call: TRBV7-6
j_call: TRBJ2-1
d_call: TRBD2

cdr3_aa: CSGGTSGGPYNEQFF
cdr3_nt: TGCAGCGGGGGGACTAGCGGGGGACCCTACAATGAGCAGTTCTTC
clone_size: once
v_call: TRBV29-1
j_call: TRBJ2-1
d_call: TRBD2

cdr3_aa: CASSLGKETQYF
cdr3_nt: TGCGCCAGCAGCTTGGGCAAAGAGACCCAGTACTTC
clone_size: .
v_call: TRBV5-1
j_call: TRBJ2-5
d_call: .

cdr3_aa: CASRTSGGLYNEQFF
cdr3_nt: TGTGCCAGCAGGACTAGCGGGGGCCTCTACAATGAGCAGTTCTTC
clone_size: .
v_call: TRBV7-2
j_call: TRBJ2-1
d_call: TRBD2

cdr3_aa: CASRKRGDQPQHF
cdr3_nt: TGTGCCAGCAGGAAAAGGGGTGATCAGCCCCAGCATTTT
clone_size: .
v_call: TRBV6-9
j_call: TRBJ1-5
d_call: .

cdr3_aa: CASSHGPQDYNEQFF
cdr3_nt: TGTGCCAGCAGTCACGGGCCCCAGGACTACAATGAGCAGTTCTTC
clone_size: .
v_call: TRBV6-1
j_call: TRBJ2-1
d_call: .

cdr3_aa: CATKSKGVSYNSPLHF
cdr3_nt: TGTGCCACAAAAAGTAAGGGGGTCTCCTATAATTCACCCCTCCACTTT
clone_size: .
v_call: TRBV15
j_call: TRBJ1-6
d_call: .

cdr3_aa: CASSHLGQGVKTQYF
cdr3_nt: TGTGCCAGCAGCCACCTCGGACAGGGGGTGAAGACCCAGTACTTC
clone_size: once
v_call: TRBV14
j_call: TRBJ2-5
d_call: TRBD1

cdr3_aa: CASSLNLDTQYF
cdr3_nt: TGTGCCAGCAGCTTGAATTTGGATACGCAGTATTTT
clone_size: .
v_call: TRBV11-1
j_call: TRBJ2-3
d_call: .

cdr3_aa: CASSDVGQGDYEQYF
cdr3_nt: TGTGCCAGCAGTGATGTAGGACAGGGCGACTACGAGCAGTACTTC
clone_size: .
v_call: TRBV6-1
j_call: TRBJ2-7
d_call: TRBD1

cdr3_aa: CASSRTGGSYEQYF
cdr3_nt: TGTGCCAGCTCGAGAACCGGGGGTTCCTACGAGCAGTACTTC
clone_size: .
v_call: TRBV6-5
j_call: TRBJ2-7
d_call: .

cdr3_aa: CASSDLFGERDSGNTIYF
cdr3_nt: TGTGCCAGCAGTGACCTATTCGGGGAGAGGGACTCTGGAAACACCATATATTTT
clone_size: few
v_call: TRBV6-4
j_call: TRBJ1-3
d_call: .

cdr3_aa: CASSSILMSTDTQYF
cdr3_nt: TGTGCCAGCAGCTCTATTCTCATGAGCACAGATACGCAGTATTTT
clone_size: .
v_call: TRBV28
j_call: TRBJ2-3
d_call: .

cdr3_aa: CASSLRAASSTDTQYF
cdr3_nt: TGTGCCAGCAGCTTAAGGGCGGCATCTAGCACAGATACGCAGTATTTT
clone_size: .
v_call: TRBV7-6
j_call: TRBJ2-3
d_call: .

cdr3_aa: CASSSGGTQYF
cdr3_nt: TGTGCTAGCAGCTCCGGGGGGACCCAGTACTTC
clone_size: .
v_call: TRBV7-7
j_call: TRBJ2-5
d_call: .

cdr3_aa: CATSRVAPGTSVSNEQFF
cdr3_nt: TGTGCCACCAGCAGAGTTGCACCCGGGACTAGCGTTTCCAATGAGCAGTTCTTC
clone_size: few
v_call: TRBV15
j_call: TRBJ2-1
d_call: TRBD2

cdr3_aa: CASSLEGTVSGYTF
cdr3_nt: TGCGCCAGCAGCTTGGAGGGGACAGTTTCCGGCTACACCTTC
clone_size: .
v_call: TRBV5-1
j_call: TRBJ1-2
d_call: TRBD1

cdr3_aa: CASSSLAGLFNEQFF
cdr3_nt: TGTGCCAGTTCCTCACTAGCGGGATTATTCAATGAGCAGTTCTTC
clone_size: .
v_call: TRBV7-8
j_call: TRBJ2-1
d_call: TRBD2

cdr3_aa: CASKDSSGNTIYF
cdr3_nt: TGTGCCAGCAAAGACAGCTCTGGAAACACCATATATTTT
clone_size: .
v_call: TRBV2
j_call: TRBJ1-3
d_call: .

cdr3_aa: CASSETSRAEQYF
cdr3_nt: TGTGCCAGCAGCGAGACTAGTCGGGCCGAGCAGTACTTC
clone_size: .
v_call: TRBV14
j_call: TRBJ2-7
d_call: .

cdr3_aa: CASSEGQHQPQHF
cdr3_nt: TGTGCCAGCAGTGAGGGGCAGCATCAGCCCCAGCATTTT
clone_size: .
v_call: TRBV6-1
j_call: TRBJ1-5
d_call: .

cdr3_aa: CASSKQGLHIQYF
cdr3_nt: TGTGCCAGTAGTAAACAGGGTTTGCACATTCAGTACTTC
clone_size: .
v_call: TRBV19
j_call: TRBJ2-4
d_call: .

cdr3_aa: CASSVDATTGSTDTQYF
cdr3_nt: TGTGCCAGCAGCGTAGACGCGACGACAGGTAGCACAGATACGCAGTATTTT
clone_size: .
v_call: TRBV9
j_call: TRBJ2-3
d_call: .

cdr3_aa: CASAGGEKGATGNTIYF
cdr3_nt: TGTGCCAGCGCGGGAGGAGAAAAGGGGGCAACTGGAAACACCATATATTTT
clone_size: .
v_call: TRBV9
j_call: TRBJ1-3
d_call: TRBD1

cdr3_aa: CAWTHSSYEQYF
cdr3_nt: TGTGCCTGGACCCACTCCTCCTACGAGCAGTACTTC
clone_size: .
v_call: TRBV30
j_call: TRBJ2-7
d_call: .

cdr3_aa: CASSQANGGGEQFF
cdr3_nt: TGCGCCAGCAGCCAAGCGAACGGCGGAGGGGAGCAGTTCTTC
clone_size: .
v_call: TRBV4-1
j_call: TRBJ2-1
d_call: .

cdr3_aa: CASSLEAGQHHF
cdr3_nt: TGTGCCAGCAGCTTAGAGGCGGGGCAACACCACTTT
clone_size: .
v_call: TRBV7-2
j_call: TRBJ1-6
d_call: .

cdr3_aa: CASSPTSGGRSYNEQFF
cdr3_nt: TGTGCCAGCAGCCCCACTAGCGGGGGACGGTCCTACAATGAGCAGTTCTTC
clone_size: .
v_call: TRBV7-3
j_call: TRBJ2-1
d_call: TRBD2

cdr3_aa: CASSSYDRPRTEAFF
cdr3_nt: TGTGCCAGCAGCTCCTACGACAGGCCACGGACTGAAGCTTTCTTT
clone_size: .
v_call: TRBV5-5
j_call: TRBJ1-1
d_call: .

cdr3_aa: CASSQVKGARYGYTF
cdr3_nt: TGCGCCAGCAGCCAAGTCAAGGGGGCTCGGTATGGCTACACCTTC
clone_size: .
v_call: TRBV4-3
j_call: TRBJ1-2
d_call: TRBD1

cdr3_aa: CASLGTGRDQPQHF
cdr3_nt: TGTGCCAGTTTGGGGACAGGACGGGATCAGCCCCAGCATTTT
clone_size: .
v_call: TRBV19
j_call: TRBJ1-5
d_call: TRBD1

cdr3_aa: CASSFPRAPEGKWGVSNQPQHF
cdr3_nt: TGTGCCAGCAGTTTCCCCAGGGCTCCCGAGGGAAAATGGGGGGTGTCTAATCAGCCCCAGCATTTT
clone_size: .
v_call: TRBV27
j_call: TRBJ1-5
d_call: .

cdr3_aa: CASSLTESTDTQYF
cdr3_nt: TGCGCCAGCAGCTTGACAGAAAGCACAGATACGCAGTATTTT
clone_size: few
v_call: TRBV5-1
j_call: TRBJ2-3
d_call: .

cdr3_aa: CASSPGVGTSASEQYF
cdr3_nt: TGTGCCAGCAGCCCGGGGGTCGGGACTAGCGCCTCCGAGCAGTACTTC
clone_size: .
v_call: TRBV5-4
j_call: TRBJ2-7
d_call: TRBD2

cdr3_aa: CAISEGTGGAGTDTQYF
cdr3_nt: TGTGCCATCAGTGAGGGGACAGGGGGCGCCGGGACAGATACGCAGTATTTT
clone_size: .
v_call: TRBV10-3
j_call: TRBJ2-3
d_call: TRBD1

cdr3_aa: CASSQDGLSGSNEQYF
cdr3_nt: TGTGCCAGCAGCCAAGACGGCCTCAGCGGGAGTAACGAGCAGTACTTC
clone_size: .
v_call: TRBV4-2
j_call: TRBJ2-7
d_call: TRBD2

cdr3_aa: CASTGQGKNIQYF
cdr3_nt: TGTGCCAGTACCGGACAGGGGAAAAACATTCAGTACTTC
clone_size: .
v_call: TRBV19
j_call: TRBJ2-4
d_call: TRBD1

cdr3_aa: CASSLAGYGYTF
cdr3_nt: TGTGCCAGCAGCTTAGCAGGGTATGGCTACACCTTC
clone_size: .
v_call: TRBV7-2
j_call: TRBJ1-2
d_call: .

cdr3_aa: CASSTTGNSGNTIYF
cdr3_nt: TGTGCCAGCAGCACGACAGGGAACTCTGGAAACACCATATATTTT
clone_size: .
v_call: TRBV7-9
j_call: TRBJ1-3
d_call: TRBD1

cdr3_aa: CATYSGQGNNEQFF
cdr3_nt: TGTGCCACCTACTCGGGACAGGGCAACAATGAGCAGTTCTTC
clone_size: once
v_call: TRBV15
j_call: TRBJ2-1
d_call: TRBD1

cdr3_aa: CASTLTGLSSYEQYF
cdr3_nt: TGTGCCAGCACTCTGACAGGCCTGAGCTCCTACGAGCAGTACTTC
clone_size: .
v_call: TRBV6-6
j_call: TRBJ2-7
d_call: .

cdr3_aa: CASGLVQHGTSGTLLNNEQFF
cdr3_nt: TGTGCTAGTGGTTTGGTACAGCACGGGACTAGCGGGACCCTTCTTAACAATGAGCAGTTCTTC
clone_size: .
v_call: TRBV12-5
j_call: TRBJ2-1
d_call: TRBD2

cdr3_aa: CASSLAKSTQETQYF
cdr3_nt: TGTGCCAGCAGCTTAGCGAAGTCTACCCAAGAGACCCAGTACTTC
clone_size: .
v_call: TRBV7-6
j_call: TRBJ2-5
d_call: .

cdr3_aa: CASSLGNEGRRTGELFF
cdr3_nt: TGTGCCAGCAGCTTAGGGAATGAGGGGAGGCGGACCGGGGAGCTGTTTTTT
clone_size: .
v_call: TRBV7-3
j_call: TRBJ2-2
d_call: .

cdr3_aa: CASSFGVSSYEQYF
cdr3_nt: TGTGCCAGCAGTTTCGGGGTAAGCTCCTACGAGCAGTACTTC
clone_size: .
v_call: TRBV27
j_call: TRBJ2-7
d_call: .

cdr3_aa: CASSPGQGEYEQYF
cdr3_nt: TGTGCCAGCTCCCCGGGACAGGGAGAGTACGAGCAGTACTTC
clone_size: once
v_call: TRBV18
j_call: TRBJ2-7
d_call: TRBD1

cdr3_aa: CASSRGRLRAKNIQYF
cdr3_nt: TGTGCCAGCAGCCGCGGACGTCTGAGGGCCAAAAACATTCAGTACTTC
clone_size: .
v_call: TRBV13
j_call: TRBJ2-4
d_call: .

cdr3_aa: CASSVPDGNSPLHF
cdr3_nt: TGTGCCAGCAGCGTGCCGGACGGTAATTCACCCCTCCACTTT
clone_size: .
v_call: TRBV9
j_call: TRBJ1-6
d_call: .

cdr3_aa: CASSEGPSYEQYF
cdr3_nt: TGTGCCAGCAGCGAGGGGCCATCCTACGAGCAGTACTTC
clone_size: .
v_call: TRBV9
j_call: TRBJ2-7
d_call: .

cdr3_aa: CASSLELRGKETQYF
cdr3_nt: TGCGCCAGCAGCTTGGAGCTCCGGGGGAAGGAGACCCAGTACTTC
clone_size: .
v_call: TRBV5-1
j_call: TRBJ2-5
d_call: .

cdr3_aa: CASSLDRGAEAFF
cdr3_nt: TGCGCCAGCAGCTTGGACAGGGGCGCTGAAGCTTTCTTT
clone_size: .
v_call: TRBV5-1
j_call: TRBJ1-1
d_call: TRBD1

cdr3_aa: CASSYLPTAYEQYF
cdr3_nt: TGTGCCAGCAGTTACTTACCGACGGCCTACGAGCAGTACTTC
clone_size: .
v_call: TRBV6-6
j_call: TRBJ2-7
d_call: .

cdr3_aa: CASSSLGGRSYEQYF
cdr3_nt: TGTGCCAGCAGTTCACTCGGGGGACGCAGCTACGAGCAGTACTTC
clone_size: .
v_call: TRBV28
j_call: TRBJ2-7
d_call: .